This record looks at one T cell receptor beta chain sequence and its context. Germline assignment: CDR1 SGHRS and CDR2 YFSETQ. Trimming cost V 0 bases and J 0 bases; bases outside gene matches: 5. The CDR3 has 16 amino acids. All enrollees were roughly 18 to 95 years old and from about 24 US areas. The data derive from a study of blood T cell repertoires in COVID-19. The overall study: The United States, Italy and Spain provided the acute and convalescent COVID-19 samples. Sample material is recorded as cDNA or gDNA derived from T cells, B-cell-depleted T cells, or PBMCs.

Assay used: immunoSEQ multiplex PCR; TCRdb lists only in-frame clones, some missing. The data show hundreds of thousands of clones, roughly 85% seen once. The sequenced sample consisted of PBMCs or T cells enriched from blood (not recorded which). This clonotype was sampled from a man aged 30 to 45 who had recovered from COVID-19. The chain is built from TRBV5-1 and TRBJ2-7, with 8 nucleotides matching TRBD2. The CDR3, as DNA: TGCGCCAGCAGCTTGGCCCAGGCGGGGGGCTCCTACGAGCAGTACTTC. Translation gives CASSLAQAGGSYEQYF.